This is a list of T cell receptor beta chains from one sample in a study of cytomegalovirus exposure and HLA in healthy donors. The table came from immunoSEQ multiplex PCR; TCRdb's copy has only in-frame clones and leaves some out. Of approximately 170,000 clones listed, around three quarters were seen once; the top ten hold approximately 1%. Sequenced input: PBMCs. The receptors were sampled from a woman aged 40 to 49 in good health and CMV-seronegative. The CDR3 runs from the conserved cysteine through the conserved F or W. A D gene is named only where the DNA matches it firmly.

J gene	D gene	V gene	CDR3 protein
TRBJ2-1	-	TRBV5-1	CASSPGAGTNEQFF
TRBJ2-1	TRBD1	TRBV7-6	CASSLTGQGRSSYNEQFF
TRBJ2-1	TRBD2	TRBV5-4	CASSLGASGISYNEQFF
TRBJ2-7	TRBD2	TRBV4-2	CASSQGLAENEQYF
TRBJ2-7	TRBD1	TRBV19	CASSEGTAERSEQYF
TRBJ2-2	TRBD1	TRBV30	CAWTGDRNTGELFF
TRBJ2-7	-	TRBV1	CTSSQPHGGDYRYEQYF
TRBJ1-2	TRBD1	TRBV9	CASSGPGGGYTF
TRBJ1-3	-	TRBV7-6	CASSNDRLSGNTIYF
TRBJ2-3	-	TRBV29-1	CSVEPKDTQYF
TRBJ2-7	TRBD2	TRBV28	CASSILLAGSSYEQYF
TRBJ2-7	TRBD2	TRBV15	CATSRAGGTYEQYF
TRBJ1-2	TRBD1	TRBV18	CASSPATGEDGYTF
TRBJ2-1	-	TRBV28	CASSSQYNEQFF
TRBJ2-2	-	TRBV29-1	CSVEITANTGELFF
TRBJ2-1	-	TRBV21-1	CASSNRTSGRSHNEQFF
TRBJ2-3	-	TRBV5-4	CASSLKAKRVVDTQYF
TRBJ1-2	TRBD1	TRBV29-1	CSVGGTGTGATNYGYTF
TRBJ2-7	TRBD2	TRBV25-1	CASSEISLAGSHEQYF
TRBJ2-1	-	TRBV12-2	CASRLAWLFYNEQFF
TRBJ1-2	TRBD1	TRBV30	CAWSVHRDRPYGYTF
TRBJ1-2	TRBD1	TRBV7-9	CASIQGLFWSPNYGYTF
TRBJ1-5	-	TRBV5-6	CASSLWTFNQPQHF
TRBJ2-3	TRBD2	TRBV9	CASSVGTSVSTDTQYF
TRBJ2-2	TRBD1	TRBV7-8	CASSARTGETGELFF
TRBJ2-7	TRBD1	TRBV14	CASSPRTGLYEQYF
TRBJ2-1	TRBD2	TRBV6-4	CARGLAHNEQFF
TRBJ2-5	TRBD1	TRBV28	CATNGVDREWYF
TRBJ2-5	-	TRBV9	CASSAIGTPVETQYF
TRBJ2-3	-	TRBV19	CASSDQPGGTDTQYF
TRBJ2-5	TRBD2	TRBV30	CAWARLAGEETQYF
TRBJ2-3	TRBD1	TRBV11-3	CASSLGQGTLHGTDTQYF
TRBJ2-3	-	TRBV7-6	CASSLMGSNTDTQYF
TRBJ1-1	-	TRBV11-2	CASSLRGTADTEAFF
TRBJ1-5	-	TRBV5-6	CASSGFNQPQHF
TRBJ1-1	-	TRBV6-1	CASSEEAGRTARF
TRBJ1-1	TRBD1	TRBV6-5	CASRLQGANTEAFF
TRBJ1-4	TRBD1	TRBV28	CASSPDRTEKLFF
TRBJ1-1	TRBD1	TRBV6-5	CASSREDRGALAFF
TRBJ1-1	-	TRBV11-2	CASSLSRGNTEAFF
TRBJ2-5	-	TRBV2	CASTRDLGETQYF
TRBJ2-1	-	TRBV27	CASSLSPEEASNEQFF
TRBJ2-1	-	TRBV7-9	CASSLDAGAPINEQFF
TRBJ2-7	TRBD1	TRBV5-4	CASSLEDRAGEQYF
TRBJ2-7	-	TRBV7-9	CASSYATPGYNEQYF
TRBJ2-7	-	TRBV6-5	CASTPSQLSYEQYF
TRBJ1-1	-	TRBV19	CASSTQRNTEAFF
TRBJ1-5	TRBD1	TRBV30	CAWSHGQGNQPQHF
TRBJ2-1	TRBD2	TRBV6-8	CASSYGGRLNNEQFF
TRBJ2-2	TRBD1	TRBV5-1	CASSLVSQGASAGELFF
TRBJ2-6	-	TRBV27	CASREQGSGANVLTF